The T cell receptor (beta chain) described here comes from a study of cytomegalovirus exposure and HLA in healthy donors. Details on this clone: Its antigen is unknown.

Findings and limits, study-wide: It is likely that the observed cluster of highly shared sequence variants was a sequencing artifact. A list of 150 or so TCR beta chains associated with cytomegalovirus was given. Most TCRs appeared rarely, but some public TCRs recurred in many donors. Per a later analysis, about 15,000 TCR beta sequences showed association with HLA alleles at 0.05 false discovery rate.

Vbeta (60) and Jbeta (13) primers were used in the PCR. TCRdb's copy holds only in-frame clones and misses some; the assay was immunoSEQ multiplex PCR. Counted here are tens of thousands of clones, roughly three quarters occurring once; the ten biggest clones make up more than 3.5%. The V gene lost 5 bases and the J gene lost 0 bases, with 7 bases spanning the gap. This CDR3 spans 14 amino acids. Germline V gives CDR1 LNHDA, CDR2 SQIVND (reference sequence). What was sequenced was PBMCs. The rearrangement uses TRBV19 and TRBJ1-4, with D possibly matching TRBD1 (5 bases). This clonotype was obtained from a man between 25 and 39 years old in good health and CMV-seronegative. CDR3 in DNA: TGTGCCAGTAGTTCGGGGGCAACTAATGAAAAACTGTTTTTT. Its translation: CASSSGATNEKLFF.